What follows describes a single TCR beta chain. No antigen is known for it. The authors made TCR cDNA by 5'RACE template switching, adding a universal primer site and UMIs. MiXCR, run by TCRdb on the 5' RACE reads, gives a single entry per CDR3 protein. Of fewer than 350,000 distinct CDR3 sequences listed, roughly 8.7% are singletons. The sample is drawn from a study of T cells after yellow fever vaccination. Study-level results: When the response was secondary, it was weaker but reached its peak faster, day 5 versus 15. Subsequent booster samples again held most clones from primary vaccination (96% CD4, about 85% CD8). A minor fraction of clonotypes spanned both CD4 and CD8 compartments.

V lost 3 bases and J 2 bases, leaving 10 bases between the germline ends. The germline V gene encodes CDR1 DFQATT and CDR2 SNEGSKA (reference sequence). CDR3 size: 13 residues. The chain uses TRBV20-1 and TRBJ1-2; D ambiguous. This receptor was taken from a man aged 18 to 30 who received the YFV17D yellow fever vaccine. The sequences come from PBMCs, collected on the day of the first yellow fever vaccination. The CDR3 DNA reads as TGCAGTGCTAGGTACACAAACAACTATGGCTACACCTTC. It is translated as CSARYTNNYGYTF.